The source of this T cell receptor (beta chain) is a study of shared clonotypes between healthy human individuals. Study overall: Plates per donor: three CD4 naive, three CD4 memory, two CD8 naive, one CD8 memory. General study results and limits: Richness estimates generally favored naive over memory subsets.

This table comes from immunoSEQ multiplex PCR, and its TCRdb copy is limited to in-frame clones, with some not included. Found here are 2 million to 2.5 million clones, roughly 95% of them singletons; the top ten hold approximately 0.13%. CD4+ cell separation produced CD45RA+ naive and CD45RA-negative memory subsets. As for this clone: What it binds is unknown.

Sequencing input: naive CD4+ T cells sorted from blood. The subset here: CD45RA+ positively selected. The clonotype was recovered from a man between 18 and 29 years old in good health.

CDR3 amino acids: CASSGSRDRGGFDAGELFF. The CDR3 DNA follows: TGTGCCAGCAGTGGGTCCCGGGACAGGGGCGGATTCGACGCCGGGGAGCTGTTTTTT. The chain employs TRBV6-1 and TRBJ2-2; 10 bases agree with TRBD1. Germline loops: CDR1 MNHNS, CDR2 SASEGT. This CDR3 has 19 residues. V trimming: 4 bases; J trimming: 6 bases; junction bases outside the gene matches: 17.